A single sample gave rise to the 15 T cell receptor beta chains below, sequenced in a study of glioma-infiltrating T cells. TCR alpha and beta CDR3 regions were amplified from RNA using iRepertoire nested multiplex PCR. TCRdb independently ran MiXCR on the multiplex PCR reads; one entry per CDR3 protein. Of 100,000 to 150,000 distinct CDR3 sequences listed, roughly 24% are singletons. Sequencing was performed on glioma tissue, nonneoplastic brain tissue, or PBMCs (not recorded which). These receptors were taken from a human donor with low-grade glioma or glioblastoma, undergoing nonglioma brain surgery, or in good health (not recorded which).

At least ten counts were recorded for this clonotype. The gene calls are TRBV7-9 and TRBJ1-1; 9 bases are a match to TRBD1. With V trimmed by 5 bases and J by 1 base, 5 bases remained unmatched. The germline gives CDR1 SEHNR, CDR2 FQNEAQ (reference sequence). The CDR3 loop spans 15 amino acids. The DNA of the CDR3 is TGTGCCAGCAGCACTAGACAGGGGGAGAACACTGAAGCTTTCTTT. It translates to CASSTRQGENTEAFF.

This clonotype was counted many times. V is TRBV29-1 and J is TRBJ2-7; possible D gene TRBD2, 7 bases. The V end lost 2 bases, the J end lost 0 bases, and 8 bases lay between the germline ends. The CDR3 has 13 amino acids. From germline, CDR1 is SQVTM and CDR2 ANQGSEA. The CDR3 protein is CSVERGGSYEQYF. In DNA form, the CDR3 reads TGCAGCGTTGAAAGGGGGGGCTCCTACGAGCAGTACTTC.

Only a few counts were recorded for this clonotype. The genes are TRBV4-1 and TRBJ2-3; 9 bases match TRBD1. The CDR3 is 15 residues long. V lost 3 bases to trimming and J lost 1 base; unmatched junction nucleotides: 2. Per germline, CDR1 MGHRA and CDR2 YSYEKL. CDR3 amino acids: CASSQDRGGTDTQYF. DNA for the CDR3: TGCGCCAGCAGCCAGGACAGGGGCGGCACAGATACGCAGTATTTT.

This clonotype appeared many times. The chain is built from TRBV12-3 or TRBV12-4 and TRBJ2-7; weak D call: TRBD2 (5 bases). V was pared by 6 bases and J by 6 bases, with 18 bases between. This CDR3 comprises 14 residues. The CDR3 DNA reads TGTGCCAGCAGCCCCGGGCCCCTTGGAGGCGAGCAGTACTTC. Translating it yields CASSPGPLGGEQYF.

This clonotype appeared a single time. This may stem from a read error, because a much larger clone lies one nucleotide away. The chain uses TRBV28 and TRBJ1-4; D unresolved. CDR3 length equals 12 residues. Between the trimmed V and J ends, which lost 2 bases and 5 bases, there was a span of 3 bases. Per germline, CDR1 MDHEN and CDR2 SYDVKM. Written as DNA, the CDR3 is TGTGCCAGCAGTTTAGCAAATGAAAAACTGTTTTTT. This encodes CASSLANEKLFF.

As for this clonotype: A much larger clone differs from this one at a single base, so this may be a read error. The chain recombines TRBV4-1 with TRBJ2-7, with unresolved D. The length of the CDR3 is 14 residues. Trimming took off 5 bases at V and 4 bases at J, with 15 bases between the two ends. Germline CDR1 MGHRA, CDR2 YSYEKL. CDR3 region: CASSNPGSKYEQYF. CDR3 in DNA: TGCGCCAGCAGCAATCCCGGTTCGAAATACGAGCAGTACTTC.

In this sample, this clonotype turned up many times. The chain employs TRBV7-9 and TRBJ2-5; no reliable D call. The CDR3 is 14 amino acids. V was pared by 2 bases and J by 4 bases, with 11 bases between. CDR1 and CDR2 (germline): SEHNR, FQNEAQ (reference sequence). The chain's CDR3 is CASSLLAVGETQYF. DNA of the CDR3: TGTGCCAGCAGCTTATTGGCAGTCGGAGAGACCCAGTACTTC.

There are many counts of this clonotype. The chain recombines TRBV7-2 with TRBJ1-5, with a possible D match to TRBD1 (6 bases). Germline values: CDR1 SGHTA, CDR2 FQGNSA. Trimming took off 5 bases at V and 6 bases at J, with 17 bases between the two ends. This CDR3 is 15 amino acids long. The chain's CDR3 is CASSPPDSLGQPQHF. The CDR3 nucleotides read TGTGCCAGCAGCCCACCGGACAGTCTAGGTCAGCCCCAGCATTTT.

This clonotype has only a few counts. A much larger clone lies one base from this, so it may be a read error. V is TRBV28 and J is TRBJ2-3; weak D call: TRBD2 (6 bases). Germline V gene lookup returns CDR1 MDHEN and CDR2 SYDVKM. This CDR3 has 12 amino acids. The CDR3 nucleotides are TGTGTCAGCAGGACTATCCCAGATACGCAGTATTTT. It translates to CVSRTIPDTQYF. Full variable domain (missing parts from reference TRBV28 and TRBJ2-3): DVKVTQSSRYLVKRTGEKVFLECVQDMDHENMFWYRQDPGLGLRLIYFSYDVKMKEKGDIPEGYSVSREKKERFSLILESASTNQTSMYLCVSRTIPDTQYFGPGTRLTVL.

The chain joins TRBV29-1 to TRBJ2-5; D tentatively reads TRBD1 or TRBD2 (7 bases each). The germline gives CDR1 SQVTM, CDR2 ANQGSEA. The CDR3 extends over 13 amino acids. Trimming stripped 8 bases from V and 5 bases from J, with 18 bases between. The CDR3: CSSQGEGMETQYF. In nucleotides, the CDR3 is TGCAGCTCCCAGGGGGAGGGCATGGAGACCCAGTACTTC.

This clonotype was counted ten times or more. This rearrangement joins TRBV7-8 to TRBJ2-3, with D unresolved. The germline CDR1 and CDR2 sequences are SGHVS and FQNEAQ. The CDR3 sequence is 12 residues long. V dropped 5 bases and J dropped 4 bases, with 7 bases sitting between them. Here the CDR3 DNA reads TGTGCCAGCAGCCTACGGTCAGATACGCAGTATTTT. Amino acids: CASSLRSDTQYF.

On this clonotype itself: A much larger clone lies one base from this, so it may be a read error. This chain links TRBV7-2 with TRBJ2-6; 8 bases are shared with TRBD2. This CDR3 region has 17 residues. Germline V gene lookup returns CDR1 SGHTA and CDR2 FQGNSA. The DNA for the CDR3 is TGTGCCAGCAGCCCACAGGGACCCGGAGCGGGGGCCAACGTCCTGAATTTC. Its translation: CASSPQGPGAGANVLNF.

The table lists this clonotype with many counts. The V gene is TRBV28, the J gene TRBJ2-7, with unresolved D. Trimming took off 1 base at V and 7 bases at J, with 8 bases between the two ends. Germline V gives CDR1 MDHEN, CDR2 SYDVKM. This CDR3 spans 12 amino acids. The chain's CDR3 is CASSLSVKEQYF. CDR3 nucleotide sequence: TGTGCCAGCAGTTTATCCGTCAAAGAGCAGTACTTC.

In its sample, this clonotype was seen many times. This rearrangement joins TRBV5-1 to TRBJ2-7; D is unclear. Germline-derived CDR1 and CDR2 are SGHRS and YFSETQ. The CDR3 contains 15 residues. V dropped 0 bases and J dropped 0 bases, with 10 bases sitting between them. The CDR3 region is CASSLGNSLSYEQYF. CDR3 DNA: TGCGCCAGCAGCTTGGGGAACTCACTCTCCTACGAGCAGTACTTC.

This clonotype was seen repeatedly, ten times or more. This chain links TRBV4-3 with TRBJ2-1, with unresolved D. The CDR3 totals 16 residues. Germline assignment: CDR1 LGHNA and CDR2 YSLEER. Trimming took off 0 bases at V and 11 bases at J, with 20 bases between the two ends. For the CDR3, the DNA is TGCGCCAGCAGCCAAGATGAACAGCAAGTTTTATCTCAGCAGTTCTTC. As protein: CASSQDEQQVLSQQFF.